The 31 T cell receptor beta chains given below trace back to one sample, sequenced in a study of blood T cell repertoires in COVID-19. Produced via immunoSEQ multiplex PCR; TCRdb's table is partial and in-frame only. Among about 220,000 clones listed, over 80% were seen once. Source material: peripheral blood. The source of these receptors is a human donor in a cohort sampled during active COVID-19.

This clone has a count of ten or more. The gene calls are TRBV13 and TRBJ2-1, with TRBD2 matching 8 bases. CDR3 length: 14 residues. V was pared by 5 bases and J by 3 bases, with 3 bases of the junction left unmatched. Germline V gives CDR1 PRHDT, CDR2 FYEKMQ (reference sequence). Here the CDR3 reads CASSQGTSYNEQFF. The CDR3 region has the DNA TGTGCCAGCAGCCAAGGGACTAGCTACAATGAGCAGTTCTTC.

J is TRBJ1-5 and V is TRBV21-1; the table's D call TRBD1 went unverified against the DNA. TRBV21-1 is a pseudogene locus. The CDR3 extends over 14 amino acids. In DNA form, the CDR3 reads TGTGCCAGCAGCAAAACGGCAGGGGATCAGCCCCAGCATTTT. It specifies CASSKTAGDQPQHF.

The chain recombines TRBV19 with TRBJ1-4; 7 bases align to TRBD1. Trimming at V came to 4 bases and at J to 0 bases, leaving 2 bases not matched to a gene. From germline, CDR1 is LNHDA and CDR2 SQIVND (reference sequence). The CDR3 has 15 residues. The DNA for the CDR3 is TGTGCCAGTAGTAAGGGGGCTGCAACTAATGAAAAACTGTTTTTT. Translating it yields CASSKGAATNEKLFF.

The chain recombines TRBV9 with TRBJ2-2, with 8 bases identical to TRBD1. There are 15 residues in the CDR3. Germline loops: CDR1 SGDLS, CDR2 YYNGEE. V dropped 2 bases and J dropped 4; count of bases not matched to a gene: 4. The DNA of the CDR3 is TGTGCCAGCAGCGTTGATACAGGGGGCACCGGGGAGCTGTTTTTT. It translates to CASSVDTGGTGELFF.

This chain links TRBV28 with TRBJ2-7; 8 nucleotides line up with TRBD1. The CDR3 is 14 residues long. Germline V lookup: CDR1 MDHEN, CDR2 SYDVKM. Trimming removed 2 bases from V and 6 bases from J; junction bases left unmatched: 6. The CDR3 here is CASSLSITGGEQYF. CDR3 nucleotides: TGTGCCAGCAGTTTAAGTATAACAGGGGGCGAGCAGTACTTC.

V usage is TRBV6-5 and J usage is TRBJ1-4; unclear D gene. Trimming pared 8 bases from V and 7 bases from J, leaving 14 bases between. Per the germline V gene, CDR1 is MNHEY and CDR2 is SVGAGI. The CDR3 length is 13 residues. CDR3 sequence: CASRGWAGEKLFF. Written as DNA, the CDR3 is TGTGCCAGCCGAGGGTGGGCGGGTGAAAAACTGTTTTTT.

In its sample, this clone was seen a few times. This chain connects TRBV27 to TRBJ1-1, with D maybe TRBD1 (6 bases). V lost 8 bases and J lost 8, with 12 bases in between. Germline assignment: CDR1 MNHEY and CDR2 SMNVEV (reference sequence). The CDR3 is 11 residues long. CDR3 DNA sequence: TGTGCCAGCTGCCAAGGACAGGAAGCTTTCTTT. Protein product: CASCQGQEAFF.

This clone was found once. The chain combines TRBV7-2 with TRBJ2-3; TRBD2 matches 7 bases. The CDR3 has 16 residues. With V trimmed by 2 bases and J by 0 bases, 5 bases remained unmatched. CDR1 is SGHTA, CDR2 FQGNSA, per germline. The CDR3 region has the DNA TGTGCCAGCAGCTTATGGCGGGGGACGAGCACAGATACGCAGTATTTT. Protein product: CASSLWRGTSTDTQYF.

The genes are TRBV28 and TRBJ1-6, with D tentatively TRBD1 (5 bases). Germline CDR1 MDHEN, CDR2 SYDVKM. Trimming removed 5 bases at V and 7 bases at J, with 24 bases between. The CDR3 runs 18 residues. The CDR3 loop reads CASSPPAGLYPGNSPLHF. CDR3 nucleotide sequence: TGTGCCAGCAGTCCCCCGGCGGGGCTCTACCCAGGGAATTCACCCCTCCACTTT.

Points on this clone: The junction departs from germline at one end; a sequencing error may be responsible. The V and J genes are TRBV7-3 and TRBJ2-7; 8 bases are shared with TRBD1. The germline CDR1 and CDR2 sequences are SGHTA and FQGTGA. The CDR3 has 17 amino acids. CDR3 protein: CASSLATDRVNSNEQYF. Written as DNA, the CDR3 is TGTGCCAGCAGCTTAGCTACGGACAGGGTAAACTCCAACGAGCAGTACTTC.

The chain carries TRBV15 and TRBJ2-7, with 12 positions matching TRBD1. CDR3 length equals 15 residues. Germline lookup yields CDR1 LNHNV and CDR2 YYDKDF (reference sequence). J gave up 4 bases and V 2 bases, and 3 bases lay outside the gene matches. The CDR3 loop is CATSRPGQGAYEQYF. In DNA form, the CDR3 reads TGTGCCACCAGCAGACCGGGACAGGGGGCTTACGAGCAGTACTTC.

The V call is TRBV29-1, the J call TRBJ2-7; a weak D match, TRBD1 (5 bases). The CDR3 sequence is 14 residues long. Germline V gene data show CDR1 as SQVTM and CDR2 as ANQGSEA. Between the trimmed V and J ends, which lost 4 bases and 5 bases, there was a span of 18 bases. CDR3 sequence: CSVVVRVLGNEQYF. In DNA, the CDR3 is TGCAGCGTTGTGGTCAGGGTCTTAGGAAACGAGCAGTACTTC.

This chain links TRBV19 with TRBJ1-2, with unresolved D. CDR1 and CDR2 (germline): LNHDA, SQIVND (reference sequence). V lost 3 bases to trimming and J lost 0 bases, with 11 bases between them. This CDR3 has 15 residues. DNA of the CDR3: TGTGCCAGTAGTATCGGAGGGAAAACTAACTATGGCTACACCTTC. Its protein is CASSIGGKTNYGYTF.

The V gene is TRBV30, the J gene TRBJ2-7; the D gene is possibly TRBD2 (6 bases). CDR1 and CDR2 from the germline V gene are GTSNPN and SVGIG (reference sequence). The CDR3 consists of 13 residues. The V end lost 2 bases, the J end lost 6 bases, and 14 bases lay between the germline ends. The CDR3 region has the DNA TGTGCCTGGAGTTTCGGGACTCTGGTCGAGCAGTACTTC. Residues: CAWSFGTLVEQYF.

The chain uses TRBV19 and TRBJ2-7, with TRBD2 as a possible D gene (6 bases). CDR1 and CDR2 from the germline V gene are LNHDA and SQIVND (reference sequence). This CDR3 is built from 14 residues. The germline V and J ends were trimmed by 4 bases and 0 bases, with 10 bases remaining between them. The CDR3 sequence is CASSRLGGSYEQYF. CDR3 coding DNA: TGTGCCAGTAGTAGATTGGGGGGCTCCTACGAGCAGTACTTC.

This clone has just one count. The chain has TRBV15 and TRBJ2-7, with TRBD1 matching 7 bases. The V segment lost 2 bases and the J segment 2 bases; nucleotides outside the gene matches: 3. Germline-derived CDR1 and CDR2 are LNHNV and YYDKDF (reference sequence). The CDR3 totals 14 residues. The CDR3 loop is CATSRRQGTYEQYF. CDR3 sequence (DNA): TGTGCCACCAGCAGACGACAGGGAACCTACGAGCAGTACTTC. The variable domain in full, completed from reference TRBV15 and TRBJ2-7, reads DAMVIQNPRYQVTQFGKPVTLSCSQTLNHNVMYWYQQKSSQAPKLLFHYYDKDFNNEADTPDNFQSRRPNTSFCFLDIRSPGLGDTAMYLCATSRRQGTYEQYFGPGTRLTVT.

Concerning this clone itself: Other DNA sequences within the sample encode an identical CDR3. The chain carries TRBV27 and TRBJ1-2; 9 bases line up with TRBD1. J gave up 5 bases and V 6 bases, and 4 bases lay outside the gene matches. The CDR3 extends over 13 amino acids. Germline lookup yields CDR1 MNHEY and CDR2 SMNVEV (reference sequence). Written as DNA, the CDR3 is TGTGCCAGCAGCGGGACAGGGCTATATGGCTACACCTTC. Translated, it gives CASSGTGLYGYTF.

The chain links TRBV4-3 to TRBJ1-2; 9 bases align to TRBD1. From germline, CDR1 is LGHNA and CDR2 YSLEER. J gave up 6 bases and V 3 bases, and 17 bases lay outside the gene matches. CDR3 length equals 18 residues. Here the CDR3 reads CASSHGHSPGQGLNGYTF. In nucleotides, the CDR3 is TGCGCCAGCAGCCACGGCCACTCCCCGGGACAGGGATTGAATGGCTACACCTTC.

This clone was recorded only once. This chain links TRBV24-1 with TRBJ2-7; the D gene is possibly TRBD1 (6 bases). The V gene's germline CDR1 is KGHDR and CDR2 SFDVKD. The V and J ends lost 4 bases and 6 bases respectively, with 12 bases between them. This CDR3 comprises 13 residues. The CDR3 region has the DNA TGTGCCACCAGTGACCCTACAGGGTTCGAGCAGTACTTC. This codes for CATSDPTGFEQYF.

This chain connects TRBV6-5 to TRBJ2-7; TRBD2 might be the D (5 bases). Between the trimmed V and J ends, which lost 8 bases and 6 bases, there was a span of 17 bases. CDR3 size: 13 residues. Germline V gene sequence: CDR1 MNHEY, CDR2 SVGAGI. The CDR3 loop is CASAWESGGEQYF. In DNA form, the CDR3 reads TGTGCCAGCGCTTGGGAAAGCGGAGGCGAGCAGTACTTC.

The chain recombines TRBV5-1 with TRBJ1-4, with a possible D match to TRBD1 (6 bases). V lost 3 bases and J 5 bases, leaving 11 bases between the germline ends. The V gene's germline CDR1 is SGHRS and CDR2 YFSETQ. The CDR3 runs to 14 residues. Here the CDR3 reads CASSSGQQNEKLFF. The CDR3 bases are TGCGCCAGCAGCTCAGGACAGCAGAATGAAAAACTGTTTTTT.

In DNA, the CDR3 is TGTGCCAGCAGTGACAGAGCAGGGTCTAACTATGGCTACACCTTC. This codes for CASSDRAGSNYGYTF. The rearrangement uses TRBV6-4 and TRBJ1-2; possible D gene TRBD1, 5 bases. Per germline, CDR1 MRHNA and CDR2 SNTAGT. The ends were cut back, 2 bases at V and 0 bases at J, with 10 bases in the middle. The length of the CDR3 is 15 residues.

The J gene is TRBJ2-7, the V gene TRBV9; 13 positions agree with TRBD2. The CDR3 is made up of 16 amino acids. With V trimmed by 3 bases and J by 5 bases, 8 bases remained unmatched. The germline gives CDR1 SGDLS, CDR2 YYNGEE. The CDR3 loop is CASSGGLAGKPDEQYF. Written as DNA, the CDR3 is TGTGCCAGCAGCGGGGGACTAGCGGGAAAGCCTGACGAGCAGTACTTC.

The genes are TRBV27 and TRBJ2-5; TRBD1 might be the D (6 bases). Germline-derived CDR1 and CDR2 are MNHEY and SMNVEV (reference sequence). V was cut by 2 bases and J by 4 bases, with 17 bases left in between. The CDR3 contains 16 residues. The DNA of the CDR3 is TGTGCCAGCAGTTTAGGGGTCAGGGGCGCAATAGAGACCCAGTACTTC. It is translated as CASSLGVRGAIETQYF.

The chain carries TRBV24-1 and TRBJ1-1; possible D gene TRBD1, 6 bases. The germline CDR1 and CDR2 sequences are KGHDR and SFDVKD. The CDR3 extends over 13 amino acids. Trimming removed 7 bases from V and 4 bases from J, with 12 bases in between. The CDR3, as DNA: TGTGCCACCAGACGACAGGCTGGCACTGAAGCTTTCTTT. Amino acid sequence: CATRRQAGTEAFF.

The chain couples TRBV9 to TRBJ2-1, with 13 bases identical to TRBD2. CDR3 size: 16 residues. Germline-derived CDR1 and CDR2 are SGDLS and YYNGEE. Trimming cost V 4 bases and J 7 bases; bases outside gene matches: 8. The CDR3 sequence is CASSSRGTSGINEQFF. The CDR3 region has the DNA TGTGCCAGCAGCTCTCGGGGGACTAGCGGGATAAATGAGCAGTTCTTC.

The chain has TRBV7-2 and TRBJ2-7; 10 bases align to TRBD2. The CDR3 has 14 amino acids. V shed 10 bases and J 6 bases; nucleotides not matched to a gene: 12. CDR1 and CDR2 from the germline V gene are SGHTA and FQGNSA. As DNA, the CDR3 is TGTGCCACGTCAGCTAGCGGGAGCATCGGCGAGCAGTACTTC. Amino acid sequence: CATSASGSIGEQYF. Based on the CDR3 plus reference TRBV7-2 and TRBJ2-7, the full variable domain is GAGVSQSPSNKVTEKGKDVELRCDPISGHTALYWYRQSLGQGLEFLIYFQGNSAPDKSGLPSDRFSAERTGGSVSTLTIQRTQQEDSAVYLCATSASGSIGEQYFGPGTRLTVT.

This chain links TRBV6-5 with TRBJ1-2; tentatively, D is TRBD1 (5 bases). Trimming stripped 5 bases from V and 4 bases from J, with 11 bases between. CDR1 is MNHEY and CDR2 is SVGAGI in the germline V gene. The CDR3 length is 13 residues. Here the CDR3 DNA reads TGTGCCAGCAGTCGCGCGGGGACCTATGGCTACACCTTC. Its translation: CASSRAGTYGYTF.

This chain joins TRBV4-2 and TRBJ1-5; D gene unclear. V shed 8 bases and J shed 1 base, with 12 bases lying between them. The CDR3 is made up of 14 amino acids. In germline, CDR1 is LGHNA, CDR2 YNFKEQ. DNA for the CDR3: TGTGCCAGCCAGCCCCAGGTCAGCAATCAGCCCCAGCATTTT. Protein: CASQPQVSNQPQHF.

This clone occurred a few times. The genes are TRBV7-9 and TRBJ1-1, with D hard to call. Germline CDR1 SEHNR, CDR2 FQNEAQ (reference sequence). This CDR3 comprises 12 residues. V was clipped by 6 bases and J by 0 bases, with 5 bases between them. This CDR3 reads CASRLMNTEAFF. As DNA, the CDR3 is TGTGCCAGCAGACTCATGAACACTGAAGCTTTCTTT.

The chain uses TRBV19 and TRBJ2-7, with a possible D match to TRBD2 (5 bases). The CDR3 sequence is 13 residues long. Trimming pared 4 bases from V and 2 bases from J, leaving 9 bases between. Germline CDR1 reads LNHDA; CDR2 reads SQIVND (reference sequence). DNA for the CDR3: TGTGCCAGTAGTAACGGACTCGCCTACGAGCAGTACTTC. Its translation is CASSNGLAYEQYF.